This TCR beta chain emerged from a study of blood T cell repertoires in COVID-19. The table came from immunoSEQ multiplex PCR; TCRdb's copy has only in-frame clones and leaves some out. The sample lists roughly 200,000 clones, 76% occurring once. Germline lookup yields CDR1 SGHTA and CDR2 FQGNSA. The CDR3 is 14 amino acids. V lost 8 bases and J 5 bases, leaving 16 bases between the germline ends. Source material: peripheral blood. The source of this sequence is a woman in her forties or fifties with active or convalescent COVID-19. J is TRBJ2-1 and V is TRBV7-2; D is undetermined. CDR3: CASSFGERHNEQFF. The CDR3, as DNA: TGTGCCAGCTCCTTCGGAGAAAGGCACAATGAGCAGTTCTTC.